The present TCR beta chain was sequenced within a study of blood T cell repertoires in COVID-19. Study-wide context: Some COVID-19 samples were acute and others convalescent; all came from the United States, Italy and Spain. PBMCs, B-cell-depleted T cells, or T cells were the source of the cDNA or gDNA that made up the material.

The table lists this clone with a few counts. The CDR3 extends over 15 amino acids. Unmatched junction bases numbered 4, after V lost 3 bases and J lost 0 bases. CDR1 is MNHEY, CDR2 SVGAGI, per germline. In the original processing: From reference gene primer amplification, estimates of nucleated cell counts were derived. Profiling relied on immunoSEQ multiplex PCR, and the TCRdb table lists in-frame clones only, not all of them. The V and J calls and clone size were taken over from that table, and D and trimming were inferred from the DNA. The sample carries some 350,000 clones, nearly 90% recorded once.

The rearrangement links TRBV6-5 to TRBJ1-1, with 7 bases matching TRBD1. The receptor's source is a man between 18 and 35 years old with active or convalescent COVID-19. What was sequenced was peripheral blood. The CDR3 spells CASSYRQGLNTEAFF. Written as DNA, the CDR3 is TGTGCCAGCAGTTATCGACAGGGCTTGAACACTGAAGCTTTCTTT.